This T cell receptor (beta chain) was identified during a study of blood T cell repertoires in COVID-19. About the study: Sites in the United States, Italy and Spain provided acute and convalescent COVID-19 samples. The cDNA or gDNA used as material had been derived from T cells, B-cell-depleted T cells, or PBMCs.

In the authors' workflow: Amplified reference gene primers provided the basis for estimating nucleated cell counts. Here immunoSEQ multiplex PCR was the method, and the copy in TCRdb shows in-frame clones only, minus some. V, J and clone size reflect that table, while D and trimming were determined from the DNA. The repertoire holds tens of thousands of clones, roughly 87% seen once, with around 14% in the top ten. Germline-derived CDR1 and CDR2 are SGHRS and YFSETQ. This CDR3 is 14 amino acids long. V shed 4 bases and J 7 bases; nucleotides not matched to a gene: 8. The receptor's source is a male donor with acute or convalescent COVID-19. Material: peripheral blood. The chain joins TRBV5-1 to TRBJ1-5, with TRBD1 matching 7 bases. This CDR3 is CASSTTGVGQPQHF. The CDR3 nucleotides read TGCGCCAGCAGCACAACAGGGGTCGGGCAGCCCCAGCATTTT.